Given below is one T cell receptor beta chain in context. At the DNA level, this CDR3 is encoded by other sequences in the same sample as well. The sample comes from a study of blood T cell repertoires in COVID-19. V lost 0 bases and J lost 2; bases outside the gene matches: 1. The CDR3 runs to 15 residues. The V gene's germline CDR1 is SGHRS and CDR2 YFSETQ. In the authors' methods: The assay estimated nucleated cells by amplifying reference gene primers. TCRdb keeps only in-frame clones here, not all; method: immunoSEQ multiplex PCR. V and J calls and clone size are given by that table; D and trimming were obtained from the DNA. The table includes about 200,000 clones, around 86% detected once. Participants, about 18 to 89 years old, spanned about two dozen US areas.

This sequence originates from a middle-aged woman with acute COVID-19. The sequencing sample was made of PBMCs or T cells enriched from blood (not recorded which). The chain carries TRBV5-1 and TRBJ2-7, with 11 positions matching TRBD2. The CDR3 region is CASSLGLAGTYEQYF. CDR3 sequence (DNA): TGCGCCAGCAGCTTGGGACTAGCGGGAACCTACGAGCAGTACTTC.